These 16 T cell receptor beta chains came from one sample sequenced in a study of CD8 T cells in Susac syndrome. Random hexamers served to reverse transcribe roughly 0.5 to 1 ug RNA. TCRdb itself ran the immunoSEQ multiplex PCR reads through MiXCR, one entry per CDR3 protein. The sample consists of about 120,000 distinct CDR3 sequences, approximately 96% of them appearing once. The material sequenced was CD8+ T cells from PBMCs. These TCRs come from a human donor with Susac syndrome.

This chain joins TRBV4-3 and TRBJ2-7; D call uncertain. V was clipped by 0 bases and J by 0 bases, with 12 bases between them. This CDR3 has 16 amino acids. The germline gives CDR1 LGHNA, CDR2 YSLEER. The DNA of the CDR3 is TGCGCCAGCAGCCAAGATACGAGAAGACCCTCCTACGAGCAGTACTTC. This gives the protein CASSQDTRRPSYEQYF.

This clonotype was seen only a few times. The chain employs TRBV20-1 and TRBJ1-1; 8 bases map to TRBD1. CDR1 and CDR2 from the germline V gene are DFQATT and SNEGSKA (reference sequence). V shed 4 bases, J shed 5 bases, and the junction held 3 bases outside the gene matches. The length of the CDR3 is 12 residues. The CDR3 protein is CSATTGGTEAFF. DNA for the CDR3: TGCAGTGCTACCACAGGGGGGACTGAAGCTTTCTTT.

CDR3 coding DNA: TGTGCCTGGAGTGTACTACGGTCAGACAATGAGCAGTTCTTC. Translated, it gives CAWSVLRSDNEQFF. The gene calls are TRBV30 and TRBJ2-1, with D unresolved. Between the trimmed V and J ends, which lost 0 bases and 5 bases, there was a span of 11 bases. Germline V gene lookup returns CDR1 GTSNPN and CDR2 SVGIG (reference sequence). This CDR3 spans 14 amino acids.

The rearrangement uses TRBV27 and TRBJ2-5; 7 positions match TRBD1. The ends lost 2 bases at V and 4 bases at J; junction bases unmatched: 7. CDR1 and CDR2 (germline): MNHEY, SMNVEV (reference sequence). The CDR3 loop spans 15 amino acids. Written as DNA, the CDR3 is TGTGCCAGCAGTTTAGCTTCCACAGGGGCAGAGACCCAGTACTTC. This sequence encodes CASSLASTGAETQYF.

The V gene is TRBV19, the J gene TRBJ2-1; D call uncertain. The CDR3 consists of 15 residues. Germline lookup yields CDR1 LNHDA and CDR2 SQIVND (reference sequence). The V gene lost 1 base and the J gene lost 0 bases, with 7 bases spanning the gap. For the CDR3, the DNA is TGTGCCAGTAGTATAGGATTTGCCTCCTACAATGAGCAGTTCTTC. This sequence encodes CASSIGFASYNEQFF.

J is TRBJ2-7 and V is TRBV20-1, with D maybe TRBD2 (6 bases). V lost 6 bases and J lost 6, with 18 bases in between. Per the germline V gene, CDR1 is DFQATT and CDR2 is SNEGSKA (reference sequence). This CDR3 region has 13 residues. CDR3 amino acids: CSAKTSNLREQYF. In nucleotides, the CDR3 is TGCAGTGCGAAGACTAGTAATCTTCGCGAGCAGTACTTC.

The genes are TRBV12-5 and TRBJ2-7, with D possibly being TRBD1 (6 bases). This CDR3 has 12 amino acids. The germline V gene encodes CDR1 LGHNT and CDR2 FRNRAP. Trimming cost V 4 bases and J 6 bases, with 10 bases left between them. The CDR3 sequence is CASGSQGFEQYF. DNA for the CDR3: TGTGCTAGTGGTTCCCAGGGGTTCGAGCAGTACTTC.

The chain is built from TRBV15 and TRBJ1-4; 9 nucleotides agree with TRBD1. The CDR3 loop spans 17 amino acids. In germline, CDR1 is LNHNV, CDR2 YYDKDF (reference sequence). V lost 1 base, J lost 3 bases, and 6 bases stayed unmatched. CDR3: CATSRGDGDRANEKLFF. The CDR3 region has the DNA TGTGCCACCAGCAGAGGGGACGGGGACAGGGCTAATGAAAAACTGTTTTTT.

This clonotype has only one observation. This chain links TRBV28 with TRBJ1-1, with 8 bases fitting TRBD1. The CDR3 loop spans 11 amino acids. V gave up 8 bases and J gave up 4 bases; unmatched junction bases: 0. CDR1 is MDHEN and CDR2 is SYDVKM in the germline V gene. CDR3 DNA sequence: TGTGCCAGCGACAGGGGCACTGAAGCTTTCTTT. It codes for CASDRGTEAFF.

The chain uses TRBV7-3 and TRBJ1-1; 10 positions match TRBD1. Germline CDR1 is SGHTA and CDR2 is FQGTGA. The V segment lost 4 bases and the J segment 3 bases; nucleotides outside the gene matches: 2. This CDR3 has 14 residues. The CDR3 spells CASSSGQGHTEAFF. In DNA form, the CDR3 reads TGTGCCAGCAGCTCGGGACAGGGGCACACTGAAGCTTTCTTT. Full variable domain (rest looked up from reference TRBV7-3 and TRBJ1-1): GAGVSQTPSNKVTEKGKYVELRCDPISGHTALYWYRQSLGQGPEFLIYFQGTGAADDSGLPNDRFFAVRPEGSVSTLKIQRTERGDSAVYLCASSSGQGHTEAFFGQGTRLTVV.

The rearrangement joins TRBV6-2 or TRBV6-3 to TRBJ1-2; the D gene is possibly TRBD1 (5 bases). Germline CDR1 reads MNHEY; CDR2 reads SVGEGT. The CDR3 is 16 residues long. V was trimmed by 5 bases and J by 5 bases, leaving 21 bases between them. The DNA for the CDR3 is TGTGCCAGCAGTCCCCTGGGGGAGCCCTGGAGTTATGGCTACACCTTC. It translates to CASSPLGEPWSYGYTF.

The rearrangement links TRBV12-3 or TRBV12-4 to TRBJ2-2; 8 bases are a match to TRBD2. This CDR3 is 15 amino acids long. V gave up 6 bases and J gave up 5 bases; unmatched junction bases: 8. The CDR3 DNA reads TGTGCCAGCAGGCCCGGGGCTAGCGGGACCGGGGAGCTGTTTTTT. Residues: CASRPGASGTGELFF.

V gene TRBV6-5 combines with J gene TRBJ2-5; D perhaps matches TRBD2 (5 bases). V was trimmed by 0 bases and J by 2 bases, leaving 10 bases between them. Germline CDR1 and CDR2: MNHEY and SVGAGI. The CDR3 has 15 residues. The CDR3 sequence: CASSYSGRTQETQYF. CDR3 in DNA: TGTGCCAGCAGTTACTCGGGCAGGACTCAAGAGACCCAGTACTTC.

The V gene is TRBV10-3, the J gene TRBJ1-2; tentative D call: TRBD1 (6 bases). CDR1 is ENHRY, CDR2 SYGVKD, per germline. The germline V and J ends were trimmed by 3 bases and 2 bases, with 10 bases remaining between them. CDR3 length: 14 residues. CDR3: CAISETQGNYGYTF. The CDR3 DNA is TGTGCCATCAGTGAAACCCAGGGGAACTATGGCTACACCTTC.

V and J are TRBV12-3 or TRBV12-4 and TRBJ2-1; 9 bases line up with TRBD1. J gave up 0 bases and V 7 bases, and 7 bases lay outside the gene matches. CDR3 length: 16 amino acids. CDR3 sequence reads: CASTTGGPLSYNEQFF. The CDR3 DNA follows: TGTGCCAGCACCACAGGGGGCCCACTCTCCTACAATGAGCAGTTCTTC.

The rearrangement uses TRBV4-3 and TRBJ2-7; TRBD2 matches at 10 bases. This CDR3 comprises 20 residues. CDR1 is LGHNA, CDR2 YSLEER, per germline. J gave up 1 base and V 0 bases, and 15 bases lay outside the gene matches. The CDR3 region is CASSQDRASGSLLISYEQYF. The CDR3 DNA reads TGCGCCAGCAGCCAAGATCGGGCTAGCGGGAGCCTATTGATATCCTACGAGCAGTACTTC.